Listed here are 6 T cell receptor beta chains from one sample, sequenced in a study of CD4+ T cells in melanoma. The protocol was immunoSEQ multiplex PCR, while the TCRdb copy is restricted to in-frame clones and leaves out a portion. The table lists around 13,000 clones, 60% to 85% of them singletons. The sample taken for sequencing was cells from a culture (not recorded whether cultured in vitro). The receptors derive from a human donor with melanoma.

V gene TRBV11-2 combines with J gene TRBJ2-3; 11 positions match TRBD1. The V segment lost 5 bases and the J segment 2 bases; nucleotides outside the gene matches: 6. The germline V gene encodes CDR1 SGHAT and CDR2 FQNNGV. The CDR3 is 16 residues long. The CDR3 reads CASSVRTGGDTDTQYF. The CDR3 nucleotides are TGTGCCAGCAGCGTCCGGACAGGGGGCGACACAGATACGCAGTATTTT.

The rearrangement links TRBV11-3 to TRBJ1-3; D not resolved. The CDR3 is made up of 13 amino acids. CDR1 SGHNT and CDR2 YENEEA come from the germline V gene. V was clipped by 2 bases and J by 7 bases, with 9 bases between them. Here the CDR3 DNA reads TGTGCCAGCAGCTTAAGTGGAGGGAACACCATATATTTT. It codes for CASSLSGGNTIYF.

The chain uses TRBV7-3 and TRBJ2-2; D possibly corresponds to TRBD2 (5 bases). V lost 0 bases and J lost 5, with 7 bases in between. This CDR3 spans 14 amino acids. CDR1 and CDR2 from the germline V gene are SGHTA and FQGTGA. The CDR3 loop is CASSLTGLTGELFF. The CDR3 bases are TGTGCCAGCAGCTTAACTGGACTTACCGGGGAGCTGTTTTTT.

V gene TRBV27 combines with J gene TRBJ1-6; 9 bases map to TRBD1. This CDR3 region has 15 residues. Looked up from germline, CDR1 is MNHEY and CDR2 is SMNVEV (reference sequence). V was pared by 4 bases and J by 5 bases, with 3 bases of the junction left unmatched. This chain's CDR3 is CASSSGTGNNSPLHF. CDR3 coding DNA: TGTGCCAGCAGTTCTGGGACAGGGAATAATTCACCCCTCCACTTT.

The genes are TRBV6-1 and TRBJ2-3, with D perhaps TRBD2 (6 bases). CDR3 length: 17 amino acids. The V end lost 3 bases, the J end lost 0 bases, and 16 bases lay between the germline ends. Germline V lookup: CDR1 MNHNS, CDR2 SASEGT. CDR3 amino acids: CASSDRFLAGSTDTQYF. The DNA for the CDR3 is TGTGCCAGCAGTGATCGATTCTTGGCGGGGAGCACAGATACGCAGTATTTT.

The CDR3 loop reads CASSQGGATQYF. The CDR3 DNA is TGCGCCAGCAGCCAAGGGGGGGCGACCCAGTACTTC. V is TRBV4-1 and J is TRBJ2-5; D may correspond to TRBD1 or TRBD2 (6 bases each). The CDR3 sequence is 12 residues long. The ends were cut back, 1 base at V and 7 bases at J, with 7 bases in the middle. Germline V gene lookup returns CDR1 MGHRA and CDR2 YSYEKL.